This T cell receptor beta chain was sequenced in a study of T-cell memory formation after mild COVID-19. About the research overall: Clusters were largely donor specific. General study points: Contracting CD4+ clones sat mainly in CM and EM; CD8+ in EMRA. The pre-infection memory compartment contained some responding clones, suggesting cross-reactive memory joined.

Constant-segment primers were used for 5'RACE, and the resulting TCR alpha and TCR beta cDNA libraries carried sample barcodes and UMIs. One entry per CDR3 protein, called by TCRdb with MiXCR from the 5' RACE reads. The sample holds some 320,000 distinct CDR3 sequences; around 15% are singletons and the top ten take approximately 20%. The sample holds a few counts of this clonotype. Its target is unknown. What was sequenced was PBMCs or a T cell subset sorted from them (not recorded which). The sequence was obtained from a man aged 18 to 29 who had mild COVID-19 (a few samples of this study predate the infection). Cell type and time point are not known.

CDR3 coding DNA: TGTGCCAGCTCACCGCGGCCAGCCTATGGCTACACCTTC. The encoded protein is CASSPRPAYGYTF. The rearrangement joins TRBV18 to TRBJ1-2; D unresolved. V lost 3 bases to trimming and J lost 4 bases, with 9 bases between them. Germline values: CDR1 KGHSH, CDR2 LQKENI. The CDR3 extends over 13 amino acids.